This paragraph reports one T cell receptor beta chain. This sample is drawn from a study of blood T cell repertoires in COVID-19. Looking at the study overall: Both acute and convalescent COVID-19 samples were obtained from the United States, Italy and Spain. Sample material is recorded as cDNA or gDNA derived from T cells, B-cell-depleted T cells, or PBMCs.

Data came from immunoSEQ multiplex PCR; TCRdb stores just in-frame clones and leaves some out. This table has 88,000 or so clones, approximately 86% appearing once. Germline V gene lookup returns CDR1 SNHLY and CDR2 FYNNEI. The CDR3 has 13 residues. Between the trimmed V and J ends, which lost 6 bases and 8 bases, there was a span of 16 bases. The sequenced sample consisted of peripheral blood. The chain joins TRBV2 to TRBJ1-2, with D possibly being TRBD1 (5 bases). This receptor was taken from a man in his sixties with acute or convalescent COVID-19. CDR3 DNA: TGTGCCAGCAGAGGGGAAGGGGCGAGCGGCTACACCTTC. It codes for CASRGEGASGYTF. The full variable domain, completed using reference TRBV2 and TRBJ1-2, is EPEVTQTPSHQVTQMGQEVILRCVPISNHLYFYWYRQILGQKVEFLVSFYNNEISEKSEIFDDQFSVERPDGSNFTLKIRSTKLEDSAMYFCASRGEGASGYTFGSGTRLTVV.